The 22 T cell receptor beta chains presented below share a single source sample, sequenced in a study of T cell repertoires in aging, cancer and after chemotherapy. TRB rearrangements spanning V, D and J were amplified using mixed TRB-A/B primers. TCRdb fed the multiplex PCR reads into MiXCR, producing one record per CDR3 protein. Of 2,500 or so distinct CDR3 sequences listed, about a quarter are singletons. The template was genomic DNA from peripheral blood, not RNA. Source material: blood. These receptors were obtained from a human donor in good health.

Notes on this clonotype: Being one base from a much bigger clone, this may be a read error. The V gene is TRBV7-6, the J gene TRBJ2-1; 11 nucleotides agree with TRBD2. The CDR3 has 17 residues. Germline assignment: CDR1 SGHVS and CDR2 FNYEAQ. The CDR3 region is CASRDSGGAGAYNGQFF. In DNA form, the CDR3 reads TGTGCCAGCAGGGATAGCGGGGGGGCTGGGGCCTACAATGGGCAGTTCTTC. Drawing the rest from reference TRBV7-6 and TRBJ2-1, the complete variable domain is GAGVSQSPRYKVTKRGQDVALRCDPISGHVSLYWYRQALGQGPEFLTYFNYEAQQDKSGLPNDRFSAERPEGSISTLTIQRTEQRDSAMYRCASRDSGGAGAYNGQFFGPGTRLTVL.

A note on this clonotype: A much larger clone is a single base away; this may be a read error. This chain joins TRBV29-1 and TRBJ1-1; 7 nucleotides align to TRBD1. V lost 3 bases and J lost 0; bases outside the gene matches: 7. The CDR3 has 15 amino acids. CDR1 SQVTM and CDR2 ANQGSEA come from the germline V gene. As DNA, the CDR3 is TGCAGCGTTGAGATTTGGGGACAGATGAACACTGAAGCTTTCTTT. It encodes CSVEIWGQMNTEAFF.

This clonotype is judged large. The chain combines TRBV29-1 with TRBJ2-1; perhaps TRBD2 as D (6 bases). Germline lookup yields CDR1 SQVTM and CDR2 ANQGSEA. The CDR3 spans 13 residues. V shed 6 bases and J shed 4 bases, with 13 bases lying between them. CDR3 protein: CSVGRRDYNEQFF. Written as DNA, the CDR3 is TGCAGCGTGGGGCGGAGGGATTACAATGAGCAGTTCTTC.

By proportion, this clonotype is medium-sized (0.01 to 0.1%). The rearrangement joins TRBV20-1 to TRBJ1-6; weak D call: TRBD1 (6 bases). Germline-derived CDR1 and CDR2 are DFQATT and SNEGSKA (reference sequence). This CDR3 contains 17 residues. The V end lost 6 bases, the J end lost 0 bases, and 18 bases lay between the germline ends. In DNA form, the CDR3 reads TGCAGTGCCAGGGGTGGTCAGGAGAGCTCCTATAATTCACCCCTCCACTTT. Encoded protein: CSARGGQESSYNSPLHF.

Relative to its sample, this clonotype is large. CDR3 region: CASSRWDSLYEQYF. CDR3 sequence (DNA): TGTGCCAGCTCCCGATGGGACAGTCTCTACGAGCAGTACTTC. V gene TRBV6-1 combines with J gene TRBJ2-7; 7 nucleotides agree with TRBD1. The CDR3 has 14 amino acids. Germline V gives CDR1 MNHNS, CDR2 SASEGT. J was trimmed by 3 bases and V by 8 bases; bases with no gene match: 10.

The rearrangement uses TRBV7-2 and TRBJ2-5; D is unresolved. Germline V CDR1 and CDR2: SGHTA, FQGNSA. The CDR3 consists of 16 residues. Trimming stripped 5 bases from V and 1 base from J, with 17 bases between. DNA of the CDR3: TGTGCCAGCAGCCACCGAAGCGTAAGACTCCAAGAGACCCAGTACTTC. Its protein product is CASSHRSVRLQETQYF.

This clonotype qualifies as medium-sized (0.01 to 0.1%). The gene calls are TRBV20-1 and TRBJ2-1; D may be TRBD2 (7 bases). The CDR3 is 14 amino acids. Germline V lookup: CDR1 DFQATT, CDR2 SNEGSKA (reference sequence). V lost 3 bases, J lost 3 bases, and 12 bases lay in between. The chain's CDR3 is CSASGGAGYNEQFF. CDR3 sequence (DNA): TGCAGTGCTAGTGGGGGGGCGGGCTACAATGAGCAGTTCTTC.

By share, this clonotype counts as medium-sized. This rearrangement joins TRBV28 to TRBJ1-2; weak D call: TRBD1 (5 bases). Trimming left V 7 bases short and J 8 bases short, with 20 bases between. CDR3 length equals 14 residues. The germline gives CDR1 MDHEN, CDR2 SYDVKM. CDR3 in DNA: TGTGCCAGCACCCCCCAGGGAAGACCGGGAGGCTACACCTTC. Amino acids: CASTPQGRPGGYTF.

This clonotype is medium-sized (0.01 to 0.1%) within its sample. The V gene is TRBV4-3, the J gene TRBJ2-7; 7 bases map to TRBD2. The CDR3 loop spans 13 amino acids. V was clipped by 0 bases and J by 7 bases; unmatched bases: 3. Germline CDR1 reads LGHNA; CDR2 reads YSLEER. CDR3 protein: CASSQDIGREQYF. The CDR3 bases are TGCGCCAGCAGCCAAGATATCGGGAGGGAGCAGTACTTC.

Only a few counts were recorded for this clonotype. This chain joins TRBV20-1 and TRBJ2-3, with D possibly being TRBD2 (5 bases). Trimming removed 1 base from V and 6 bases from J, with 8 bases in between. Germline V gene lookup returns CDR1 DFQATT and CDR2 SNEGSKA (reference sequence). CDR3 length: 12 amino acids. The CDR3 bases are TGCAGTGCTAGAGCGGGGTCGGATACGCAGTATTTT. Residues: CSARAGSDTQYF.

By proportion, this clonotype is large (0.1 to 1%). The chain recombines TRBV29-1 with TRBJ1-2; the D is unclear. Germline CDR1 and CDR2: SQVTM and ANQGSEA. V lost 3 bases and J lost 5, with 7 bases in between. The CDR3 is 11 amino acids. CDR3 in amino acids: CSVDEGYGYTF. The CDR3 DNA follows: TGCAGCGTTGATGAGGGTTATGGCTACACCTTC.

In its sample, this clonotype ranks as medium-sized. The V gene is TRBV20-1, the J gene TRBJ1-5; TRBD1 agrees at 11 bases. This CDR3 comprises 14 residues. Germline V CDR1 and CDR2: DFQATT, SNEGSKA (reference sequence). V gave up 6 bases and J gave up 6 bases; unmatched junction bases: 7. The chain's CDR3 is CSARPGTGGQPQHF. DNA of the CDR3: TGCAGTGCCCGACCCGGGACAGGGGGTCAGCCCCAGCATTTT.

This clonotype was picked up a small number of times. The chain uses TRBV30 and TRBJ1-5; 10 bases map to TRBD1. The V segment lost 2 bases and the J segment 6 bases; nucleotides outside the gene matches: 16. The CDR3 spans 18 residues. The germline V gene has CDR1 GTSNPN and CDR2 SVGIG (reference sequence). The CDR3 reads CAWSWDGVGTGAGQPQHF. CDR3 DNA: TGTGCCTGGAGTTGGGATGGTGTGGGGACAGGGGCGGGTCAGCCCCAGCATTTT.

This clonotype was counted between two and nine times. CDR3 bases: TGCAGTGCTAGAGATGGGGTCGGGCAGCCACTTAACTATGGCTACACCTTC. Translating gives CSARDGVGQPLNYGYTF. V gene TRBV20-1 combines with J gene TRBJ1-2; D is unclear. V lost 0 bases, J lost 1 base, and 18 bases lay in between. This CDR3 is built from 17 residues. Germline V lookup: CDR1 DFQATT, CDR2 SNEGSKA (reference sequence).

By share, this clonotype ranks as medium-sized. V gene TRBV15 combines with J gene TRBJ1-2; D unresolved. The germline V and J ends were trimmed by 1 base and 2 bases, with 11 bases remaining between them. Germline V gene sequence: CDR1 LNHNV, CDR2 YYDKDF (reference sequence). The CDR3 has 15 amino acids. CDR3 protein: CATSRVPAANYGYTF. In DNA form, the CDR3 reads TGTGCCACCAGCAGAGTCCCAGCGGCCAACTATGGCTACACCTTC. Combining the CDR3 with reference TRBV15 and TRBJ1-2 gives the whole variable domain DAMVIQNPRYQVTQFGKPVTLSCSQTLNHNVMYWYQQKSSQAPKLLFHYYDKDFNNEADTPDNFQSRRPNTSFCFLDIRSPGLGDTAMYLCATSRVPAANYGYTFGSGTRLTVV.

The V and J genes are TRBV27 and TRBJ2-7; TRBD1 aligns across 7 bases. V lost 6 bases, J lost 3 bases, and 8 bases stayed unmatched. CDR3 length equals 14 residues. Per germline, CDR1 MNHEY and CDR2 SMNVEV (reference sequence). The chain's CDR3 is CASSPRQGFYEQYF. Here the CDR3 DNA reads TGTGCCAGCAGCCCACGACAGGGCTTCTACGAGCAGTACTTC.

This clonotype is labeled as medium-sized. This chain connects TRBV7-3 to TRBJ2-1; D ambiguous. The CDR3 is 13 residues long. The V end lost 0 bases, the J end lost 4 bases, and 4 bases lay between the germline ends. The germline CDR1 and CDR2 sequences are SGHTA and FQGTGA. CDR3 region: CASSLTGYNEQFF. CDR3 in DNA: TGTGCCAGCAGCTTAACGGGGTACAATGAGCAGTTCTTC.

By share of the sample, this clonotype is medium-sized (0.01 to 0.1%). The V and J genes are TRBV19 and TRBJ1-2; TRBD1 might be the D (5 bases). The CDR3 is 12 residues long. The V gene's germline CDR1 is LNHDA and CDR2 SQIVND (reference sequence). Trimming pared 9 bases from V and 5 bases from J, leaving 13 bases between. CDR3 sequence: CASSLGGYGYTF. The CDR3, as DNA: TGTGCCAGCTCCCTGGGGGGATATGGCTACACCTTC. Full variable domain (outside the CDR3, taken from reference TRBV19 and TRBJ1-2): DGGITQSPKYLFRKEGQNVTLSCEQNLNHDAMYWYRQDPGQGLRLIYYSQIVNDFQKGDIAEGYSVSREKKESFPLTVTSAQKNPTAFYLCASSLGGYGYTFGSGTRLTVV.

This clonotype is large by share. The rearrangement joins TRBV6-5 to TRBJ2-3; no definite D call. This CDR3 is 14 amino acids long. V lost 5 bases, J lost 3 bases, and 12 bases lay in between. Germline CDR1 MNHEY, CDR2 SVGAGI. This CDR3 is CASSRRATTDTQYF. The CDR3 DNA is TGTGCCAGCAGTCGCCGGGCCACTACAGATACGCAGTATTTT.

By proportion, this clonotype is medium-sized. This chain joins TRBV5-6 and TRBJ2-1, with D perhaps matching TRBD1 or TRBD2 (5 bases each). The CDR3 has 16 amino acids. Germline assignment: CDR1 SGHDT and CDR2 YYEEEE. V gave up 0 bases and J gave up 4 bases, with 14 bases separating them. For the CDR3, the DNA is TGTGCCAGCAGCTTGGTATTGGGGACGATTTACAATGAGCAGTTCTTC. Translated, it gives CASSLVLGTIYNEQFF.

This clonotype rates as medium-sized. CDR3 residues: CASSYSGEREQYF. CDR3 nucleotide sequence: TGTGCCAGCAGTTATTCAGGGGAGCGGGAGCAGTACTTC. This chain links TRBV28 with TRBJ2-7, with D maybe TRBD1 (6 bases). Germline V CDR1 and CDR2: MDHEN, SYDVKM. This CDR3 comprises 13 residues. Trimming pared 4 bases from V and 7 bases from J, leaving 14 bases between.

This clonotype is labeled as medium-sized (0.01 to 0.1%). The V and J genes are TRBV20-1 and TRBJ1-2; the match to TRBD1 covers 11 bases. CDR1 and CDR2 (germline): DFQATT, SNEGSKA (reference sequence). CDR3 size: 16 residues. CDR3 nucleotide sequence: TGCAGCGAAAATCGGGACAGGGGGGGCCGAGGGGATGGCTACACCTTC. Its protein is CSENRDRGGRGDGYTF.